This is a list of T cell receptor beta chains from one sample in a study of blood T cells in healthy people across ages. TCRdb reanalysed the 5' RACE reads using MiXCR and keeps one entry per CDR3 protein. This table holds about 1.4 million distinct CDR3 sequences, around 59% found once. Sequenced material: blood. The receptor source for this set is a man between 18 and 35 years old in good health. CDR3s include the opening cysteine and the closing phenylalanine or tryptophan. D genes are given only for firm matches. Part of the rows lack a size; the others show once, few, many or a class for expanded clones.

NA,TRBJ2-7,14,TRBV20-1,NA,CSARHPGRGYEQYF,TGCAGTGCCCGCCACCCGGGACGAGGCTACGAGCAGTACTTC
NA,TRBJ1-2,18,TRBV9,NA,CASSEELREGERAYGYTF,TGTGCCAGCAGCGAAGAACTGCGGGAGGGGGAAAGGGCCTATGGCTACACCTTC
NA,TRBJ1-5,14,TRBV4-2,NA,CASSFPGENQPQHF,TGTGCCAGCAGCTTCCCGGGTGAAAATCAGCCCCAGCATTTT
TRBD1,TRBJ2-7,16,TRBV20-1,NA,CSARSGGWRDSYEQYF,TGCAGTGCTAGATCAGGGGGCTGGCGGGACTCCTACGAGCAGTACTTC
NA,TRBJ1-1,11,TRBV7-9,NA,CASSLVGDTFF,TGTGCCAGCAGCTTAGTCGGGGATACTTTCTTT
TRBD2,TRBJ2-1,16,TRBV7-2,NA,CASTPFERGGYNEQFF,TGTGCCAGCACCCCGTTTGAGCGGGGAGGGTACAATGAGCAGTTCTTC
TRBD1,TRBJ1-2,18,TRBV20-1,NA,CSATEPGQAFFANYGYTF,TGCAGTGCTACAGAACCGGGACAGGCTTTTTTTGCTAACTATGGCTACACCTTC
TRBD1,TRBJ1-1,15,TRBV29-1,NA,CSVDPLDRANTEAFF,TGCAGCGTTGATCCCCTCGACAGGGCTAACACTGAAGCTTTCTTT
TRBD2,TRBJ2-7,17,TRBV20-1,NA,CSARVRLAGAVLSEQYF,TGCAGTGCTAGAGTAAGACTAGCGGGAGCCGTTCTGAGCGAGCAGTACTTC
TRBD1,TRBJ1-1,15,TRBV27,NA,CASSFGTGGDAEAFF,TGTGCCAGCAGTTTCGGGACAGGGGGGGACGCTGAAGCTTTCTTT
NA,TRBJ1-6,12,TRBV15,few,CATRQGGSPLHF,TGTGCCACCAGACAGGGAGGATCACCCCTCCACTTT
NA,TRBJ2-7,13,TRBV4-3,NA,CASSQDLQHEQYF,TGCGCCAGCAGCCAAGATCTACAACACGAGCAGTACTTC
TRBD2,TRBJ2-1,16,TRBV6-5,NA,CASGRAGTSGGNEQFF,TGTGCCAGCGGGAGAGCGGGGACTAGCGGGGGGAATGAGCAGTTCTTC
NA,TRBJ1-5,14,TRBV2,NA,CASSDGQSNQPQHF,TGTGCCAGCAGTGACGGGCAGAGCAATCAGCCCCAGCATTTT
TRBD2,TRBJ2-1,17,TRBV20-1,NA,CSARNPILALREGEQFF,TGCAGTGCTAGGAACCCTATTCTAGCGCTGAGGGAGGGGGAGCAGTTCTTC
NA,TRBJ2-5,15,TRBV5-1,NA,CASSIGNILGHEQYF,TGCGCCAGCAGCATCGGAAATATTCTCGGCCATGAGCAGTACTTC
TRBD2,TRBJ2-1,14,TRBV30,NA,CAWSSGRPDNEQFF,TGTGCCTGGAGTAGCGGGAGGCCCGACAATGAGCAGTTCTTC
NA,TRBJ1-2,16,TRBV27,NA,CASSTDAGRSVYGYTF,TGTGCCAGCAGTACGGACGCCGGACGGTCAGTCTATGGCTACACCTTC
NA,TRBJ2-2,13,TRBV24-1,NA,CATSDTLTGELFF,TGTGCCACCAGTGATACACTAACCGGGGAGCTGTTTTTT
NA,TRBJ1-2,14,TRBV4-1,NA,CASSRLGDGRGYTF,TGCGCCAGCAGCCGACTTGGGGACGGTCGTGGCTACACCTTC
NA,TRBJ2-7,12,TRBV20-1,few,CSAKAGNYEQYF,TGCAGTGCTAAGGCAGGTAACTACGAGCAGTACTTC
TRBD2,TRBJ2-1,16,TRBV7-9,NA,CASSSGLVGPYNEQFF,TGTGCCAGCAGCTCCGGACTAGTGGGACCCTACAATGAGCAGTTCTTC
TRBD2,TRBJ2-7,18,TRBV4-2,few,CASSQGYPSGGKNYEQYF,TGTGCCAGCAGCCAAGGTTATCCTAGCGGGGGGAAAAACTACGAGCAGTACTTC
TRBD2,TRBJ2-1,20,TRBV12-3/TRBV12-4,NA,CASSLGLAGVLGSSYNEQFF,TGTGCCAGCAGTTTGGGACTAGCGGGAGTATTGGGAAGTTCCTACAATGAGCAGTTCTTC
NA,TRBJ2-5,15,TRBV4-2,NA,CASSQDGAAGETQYF,TGTGCCAGCAGCCAAGATGGGGCTGCGGGAGAGACCCAGTACTTC
TRBD2,TRBJ2-7,15,TRBV12-3/TRBV12-4,NA,CASSSGLANSYEQYF,TGTGCCAGCAGTTCGGGACTAGCGAACTCCTACGAGCAGTACTTC
NA,TRBJ2-3,13,TRBV6-2/TRBV6-3,many,CASSYQGADTQYF,TGTGCCAGCAGTTACCAGGGTGCAGATACGCAGTATTTT
TRBD1,TRBJ2-1,16,TRBV4-1,NA,CASSQGQGSSYNEQFF,TGCGCCAGCAGCCAAGGACAGGGGAGCTCCTACAATGAGCAGTTCTTC
TRBD2,TRBJ2-3,19,TRBV24-1,NA,CATSDAQPGTSGSTDTQYF,TGTGCCACCAGTGATGCCCAGCCCGGGACTAGCGGGAGCACAGATACGCAGTATTTT
NA,TRBJ2-7,14,TRBV20-1,NA,CSARFLGMEHEQYF,TGCAGTGCTAGATTTTTGGGTATGGAACACGAGCAGTACTTC
TRBD1,TRBJ1-2,14,TRBV27,NA,CASRVTGGGGGYTF,TGTGCCAGCAGAGTGACAGGGGGAGGGGGTGGCTACACCTTC
TRBD1,TRBJ1-6,15,TRBV4-3,few,CASSTRRQGNSPLHF,TGCGCCAGCAGCACCCGGAGACAGGGGAATTCACCCCTCCACTTT
TRBD1,TRBJ2-5,13,TRBV6-1,many,CASRIDRDETQYF,TGTGCCAGCAGGATAGACAGGGATGAGACCCAGTACTTC
NA,TRBJ1-2,12,TRBV11-2,NA,CASSLGQRGYTF,TGTGCCAGCAGCTTAGGGCAGAGGGGCTACACCTTC
NA,TRBJ1-2,16,TRBV6-6,NA,CASSSPGGAGGYGYTF,TGTGCCAGCAGTTCTCCGGGGGGAGCTGGGGGCTATGGCTACACCTTC
TRBD2,TRBJ2-4,14,TRBV7-2,NA,CASSQLAVKNIQYF,TGTGCCAGCAGCCAGCTAGCGGTAAAAAACATTCAGTACTTC
NA,TRBJ2-1,14,TRBV12-3/TRBV12-4,NA,CASSFPPGWNEQFF,TGTGCCAGCAGTTTCCCCCCGGGTTGGAATGAGCAGTTCTTC
TRBD2,TRBJ2-1,15,TRBV4-2,NA,CASSQDEAGTNEQFF,TGTGCCAGCAGCCAAGATGAAGCGGGGACCAATGAGCAGTTCTTC
NA,TRBJ2-2,17,TRBV4-3,NA,CASSQESAGALGGELFF,TGCGCCAGCAGCCAAGAATCGGCGGGGGCCCTAGGCGGGGAGCTGTTTTTT
TRBD2,TRBJ2-4,14,TRBV28,NA,CASSLRLAGDIQYF,TGTGCCAGCAGTTTACGCCTAGCGGGGGACATTCAGTACTTC
NA,TRBJ2-3,15,TRBV4-3,NA,CASSQDGLALDTQYF,TGCGCCAGCAGCCAAGATGGGTTAGCGCTAGATACGCAGTATTTT
NA,TRBJ1-2,16,TRBV3-1,NA,CASSQEGLGLTYGYTF,TGTGCCAGCAGCCAAGAAGGGTTGGGTTTAACCTATGGCTACACCTTC
TRBD1,TRBJ1-5,13,TRBV6-1,NA,CASSETGQQPQHF,TGTGCCAGCAGTGAGACAGGGCAACAGCCCCAGCATTTT
NA,TRBJ2-1,15,TRBV11-2,NA,CASSSLSIPYNEQFF,TGTGCCAGCAGCTCCCTGTCGATCCCCTACAATGAGCAGTTCTTC
TRBD2,TRBJ2-7,15,TRBV7-2,NA,CASSPSGGAVYEQYF,TGTGCCAGCAGCCCCAGCGGGGGGGCCGTCTACGAGCAGTACTTC